This T cell receptor (beta chain) was captured by sequencing in a study of T cell responses to AZD1222 COVID-19 vaccine. Findings and caveats of the study: The peak T cell response came first, and repertoires were sampled only after it. Regions left unmutated in variants are reportedly the target of nearly half of spike-specific TCRs. Seropositive AZD1222 recipients at baseline numbered only five or six. Donor demographics were predominantly white British with a female majority; clonal diversity may be underestimated.

Trimming cost V 1 base and J 5 bases; bases outside gene matches: 7. CDR1 and CDR2 from the germline V gene are MGHRA and YSYEKL. This CDR3 spans 15 amino acids. Produced via immunoSEQ multiplex PCR; TCRdb's table is partial and in-frame only. The sample lists 120,000 to 150,000 clones; more than 85% were seen once. With regard to this clone: The antigen is not known.

The sequences come from peripheral blood, collected on day 0 of AZD1222 vaccination. This sequence was found in an adult in good health. The V gene is TRBV4-1, the J gene TRBJ2-5; 7 nucleotides match TRBD2. DNA of the CDR3: TGCGCCAGCAGCCAAGGGGTGTTGGGAGGGGAGACCCAGTACTTC. Translation gives CASSQGVLGGETQYF.